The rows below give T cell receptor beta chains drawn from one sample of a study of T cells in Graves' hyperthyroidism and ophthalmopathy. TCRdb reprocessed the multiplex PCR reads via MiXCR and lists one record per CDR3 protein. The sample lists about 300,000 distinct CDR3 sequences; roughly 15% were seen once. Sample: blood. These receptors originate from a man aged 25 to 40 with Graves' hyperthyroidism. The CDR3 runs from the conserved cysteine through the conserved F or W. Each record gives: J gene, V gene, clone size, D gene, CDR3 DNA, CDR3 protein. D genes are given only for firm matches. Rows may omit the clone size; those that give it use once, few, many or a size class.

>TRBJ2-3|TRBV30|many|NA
TGTGCCTGCTCAGACAGTCTCTACACAGATACGCAGTATTTT
CACSDSLYTDTQYF
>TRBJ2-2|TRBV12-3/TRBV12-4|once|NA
TGTGCCAGCAGTCGGACCCGAATCGGGGAGCTGTTTTTT
CASSRTRIGELFF
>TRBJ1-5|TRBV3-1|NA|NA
TGTGCCAGCAGCCGAACCGGGGCTAGCAATCAGCCCCAGCATTTT
CASSRTGASNQPQHF
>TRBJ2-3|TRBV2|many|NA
TGTGCCAGCAGTGAATGGGGTGGGGGAAGCACAGATACGCAGTATTTT
CASSEWGGGSTDTQYF
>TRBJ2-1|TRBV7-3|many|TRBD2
TGTGCCAGCAGACTAGCGGGAGGTTTTGGTGAGCAGTTCTTC
CASRLAGGFGEQFF
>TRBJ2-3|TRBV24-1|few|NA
TGTGCCACCAGTGATCCTGGGACTCTTACAAGCACAGATACGCAGTATTTT
CATSDPGTLTSTDTQYF
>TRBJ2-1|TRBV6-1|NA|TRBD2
TGTGCCAGCAGTGAAGCTGGGGGAGGGGATGGCAATGAGCAGTTCTTC
CASSEAGGGDGNEQFF
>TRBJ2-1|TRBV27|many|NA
TGTGCCAGCAGTTTTCCCTCGGGTGGGAGCTCCTACAATGAGCAGTTCTTC
CASSFPSGGSSYNEQFF
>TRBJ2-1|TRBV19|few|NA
TGTGCCACCGAACGATCATGGCAAGACAATGAGCAGTTCTTC
CATERSWQDNEQFF
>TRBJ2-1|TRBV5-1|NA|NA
TGCGCCAGCAGGATTAGTGGAGTCAGCCACAATGAGCAGTTCTTC
CASRISGVSHNEQFF
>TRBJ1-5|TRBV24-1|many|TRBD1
TGTGCCACCAGTGAACCGGGACAGGGCGATCAGCCCCAGCATTTT
CATSEPGQGDQPQHF
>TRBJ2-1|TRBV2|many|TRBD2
TGTGCCAGCAGTGAAAGTGGACTAGCGGGAAATGAGCAGTTCTTC
CASSESGLAGNEQFF
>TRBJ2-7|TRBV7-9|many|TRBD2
TGTGCCAGCAGCCCCCAGGGGCTAGCTAGCGGGGTAACCCCATCCTACGAGCAGTACTTC
CASSPQGLASGVTPSYEQYF
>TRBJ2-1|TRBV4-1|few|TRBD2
TGCGCCAGCAGCCATCCCCCTTTTAGGCTAGCGGGGGTCGAGGGCTACAATGAGCAGTTCTTC
CASSHPPFRLAGVEGYNEQFF
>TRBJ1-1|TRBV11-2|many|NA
TGTGCCAGCAGACGGGGGGGGAGGAACACTGAAGCTTTCTTT
CASRRGGRNTEAFF
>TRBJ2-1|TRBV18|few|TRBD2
TGTGCCAGCTCTCTAGCGGGAGGGCCCGGGGGTGAGCAGTTCTTC
CASSLAGGPGGEQFF
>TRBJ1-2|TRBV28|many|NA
TGTGCCAGCATCGGGGAGGGCTATGGCTACACCTTC
CASIGEGYGYTF
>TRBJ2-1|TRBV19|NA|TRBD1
TGTGCCAGTAGTACCGACAGGGTATTAAGAGGCAATGAGCAGTTCTTC
CASSTDRVLRGNEQFF
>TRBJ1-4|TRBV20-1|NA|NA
TGCAGTGTCCGCAGGAATGAAAAACTGTTTTTT
CSVRRNEKLFF
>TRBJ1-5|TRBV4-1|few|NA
TGCGCCAGCAGCCCCGCTCCCTTGGGTAGCAATCAGCCCCAGCATTTT
CASSPAPLGSNQPQHF